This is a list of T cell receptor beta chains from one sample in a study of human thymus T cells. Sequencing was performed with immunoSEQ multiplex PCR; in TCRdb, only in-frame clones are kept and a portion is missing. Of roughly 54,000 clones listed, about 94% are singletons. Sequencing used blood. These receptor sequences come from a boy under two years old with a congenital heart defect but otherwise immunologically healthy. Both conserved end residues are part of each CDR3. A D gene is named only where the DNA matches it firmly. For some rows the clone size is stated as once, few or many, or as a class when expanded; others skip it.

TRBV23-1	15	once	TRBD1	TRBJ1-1	TGCGCCAGCAGTATGAACAGGGGGATGAACACTGAAGCTTTCTTT	CASSMNRGMNTEAFF
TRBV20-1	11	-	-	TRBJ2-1	TGCAGTGCTAGGGAAGGATCGGAGCAGTTCTTC	CSAREGSEQFF
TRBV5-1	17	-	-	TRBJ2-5	TGCGCCAGCAGCTTTAGGGCGGGAACCCTGTACCAAGAGACCCAGTACTTC	CASSFRAGTLYQETQYF
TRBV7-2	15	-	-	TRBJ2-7	TGTGCCAGCAGCTTATTATCAATCGCCGGGTACGAGCAGTACTTC	CASSLLSIAGYEQYF
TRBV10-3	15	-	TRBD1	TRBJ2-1	TGTGCCATTCGTAGTGGGACAGGAGATTACAATGAGCAGTTCTTC	CAIRSGTGDYNEQFF
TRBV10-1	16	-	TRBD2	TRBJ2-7	TGCGCCAGCAGTGAGTCTCGGGGGGAGGGCCAGGACGAGCAGTACTTC	CASSESRGEGQDEQYF
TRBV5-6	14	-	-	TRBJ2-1	TGTGCCAGCAGCTTGGCCCGGGGCCGCAATGAGCAGTTCTTC	CASSLARGRNEQFF
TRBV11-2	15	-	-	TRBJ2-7	TGTGCCAGCAGCTCACAGGGAAAAAAAACCTACGAGCAGTACTTC	CASSSQGKKTYEQYF
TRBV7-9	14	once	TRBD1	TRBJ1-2	TGTGCCAGCAGCTCGACAGGGGTTCAGTATGGCTACACCTTC	CASSSTGVQYGYTF
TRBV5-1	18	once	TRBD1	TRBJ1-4	TGCGCCAGCAGCCTTCCCGGGACAGGGATTGCAACTAATGAAAAACTGTTTTTT	CASSLPGTGIATNEKLFF
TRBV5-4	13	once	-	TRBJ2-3	TGTGCCAGCAGCTTGCAGGGGATAGATACGCAGTATTTT	CASSLQGIDTQYF
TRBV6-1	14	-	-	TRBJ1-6	TGTGCCAGCAGTGAAAGCGGCAGTAATTCACCCCTCCACTTT	CASSESGSNSPLHF
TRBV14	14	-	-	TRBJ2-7	TGTGCCAGCAGCCAAGATCCATCCGGGTACGAGCAGTACTTC	CASSQDPSGYEQYF
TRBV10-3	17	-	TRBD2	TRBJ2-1	TGTGCCATCAGTGCCCGATCCGGGACTAGCGGATACAATGAGCAGTTCTTC	CAISARSGTSGYNEQFF
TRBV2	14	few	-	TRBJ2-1	TGTGCCACCAGGGGTTACGGCTCCTACAATGAGCAGTTCTTC	CATRGYGSYNEQFF
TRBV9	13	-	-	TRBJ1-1	TGTGCCAGCAGCCCGGCCATGAACACTGAAGCTTTCTTT	CASSPAMNTEAFF
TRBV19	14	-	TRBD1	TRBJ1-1	TGTGCCAGTAGTCCGGGACAGGGTACCACTGAAGCTTTCTTT	CASSPGQGTTEAFF